Reported below is one TCR beta chain. The antigen it recognizes is unknown. Per-base quality was not reported, and no clone a single base away is much larger than it. The source of the sample is a study of blood T cell repertoires in COVID-19 (dated by TCRdb to about 2020). About the study as a whole: Samples from collaborators originated in the United States, Italy and Spain and spanned both the acute and convalescent phases of COVID-19. Deeply sampled blood TCRbeta repertoires from subjects exposed to, actively infected with, or recovered from COVID-19 were included in the dataset. A freely available public database, intended as a resource for researchers studying the immune response to SARS-CoV-2, is where the repertoires were released. The prospective study material was composed of cDNA or gDNA derived from T cells, B-cell-depleted T cells, or PBMCs. Samples came from the ongoing ImmuneRACE study (first 160 participants) plus 1,254 subjects from 6 global collaborators. Where available, HLA class I and class II types were obtained from metadata supplied by the sample provider rather than from assay-based typing. The sample metadata nearly always contained a de-identified subject ID, COVID-19 status, age in years and sex.

Overall study outcomes, separate from this receptor: The amount of clinical and demographic metadata varied by source and participant and was provided uncurated.

Reading the germline V gene gives CDR1 SGHAT and CDR2 FQNNGV. V drops 5 bases and J drops 6 bases, leaving 13 bases in between. From the cysteine through the phenylalanine, the CDR3 covers 13 amino acids. Only the CDR3 portion is preserved as DNA: 39 bases, with reading frame beginning at the first base. Each collaborating institution followed its own protocols to collect whole blood in K2EDTA tubes. For TCRbeta analysis, collaborator samples were shipped as frozen whole blood, as isolated PBMCs, or as DNA extracted from either sample type. TCRbeta CDR3 regions were amplified from genomic DNA using the immunoSEQ Assay, a bias-controlled multiplex PCR. Processing in the source paper ran as follows. The number of nucleated cells in each sample was estimated from the amplification of reference gene primers within the assay. Sequence reads were collapsed and filtered to measure the absolute abundance of every unique TCRbeta CDR3 rearrangement. For each sample, productive Simpson clonality was calculated as the square root of Simpson's diversity index across productive rearrangements. TCRdb re-hosts the immuneACCESS table, in-frame sequences only. Its copies lack some clones; in the studies checked, an unresolved V gene accounts for under half of them, and the cause for the rest is not known. V, J and clone size are those of that table, while D and trimming were read from the DNA. The sample records around 250,000 clones, about 82% of which are singletons. Roughly an eighth of the sample goes to the ten largest clones.

This clonotype was sampled from a man aged 80 or over with acute or convalescent COVID-19. The sample was peripheral blood. Recombination linked TRBV11-2 to TRBJ1-2, with the D segment identity uncertain. The CDR3 here reads CASSPRVGDGYTF. The DNA reads as follows: TGTGCCAGCAGCCCGAGGGTGGGAGATGGCTACACCTTC.